Each of the 18 T cell receptor beta chains below was sequenced from the same sample in a study of shared clonotypes between healthy human individuals. Libraries were prepared by immunoSEQ multiplex PCR; TCRdb keeps only in-frame clonotypes and omits some of them. The sample includes 2 million to 3 million clones, 80% to 95% of them seen just once. The sequenced sample consisted of naive CD4+ T cells from PBMCs. Subset defined: CD45RA+ positively selected. All receptors derive from a man younger than 35 in good health. Some clones in this sample may be carry-over from other donors' samples.

The chain has TRBV27 and TRBJ1-5; TRBD1 aligns across 9 bases. The junction had 5 bases not matched to a gene; V was cut back by 4 bases and J by 7 bases. The CDR3 is made up of 14 amino acids. Looked up from germline, CDR1 is MNHEY and CDR2 is SMNVEV (reference sequence). The CDR3 region is CASSWGQGGQPQHF. The CDR3, as DNA: TGTGCCAGCAGTTGGGGACAGGGCGGGCAGCCCCAGCATTTT.

V gene TRBV5-1 combines with J gene TRBJ2-1; possibly TRBD2 for D (6 bases). The V end lost 4 bases, the J end lost 1 base, and 15 bases lay between the germline ends. Germline V gene lookup returns CDR1 SGHRS and CDR2 YFSETQ. CDR3 length: 16 amino acids. For the CDR3, the DNA is TGCGCCAGCAGCGGAAAGACTAGTTTTTCCTACAATGAGCAGTTCTTC. It encodes CASSGKTSFSYNEQFF.

The chain carries TRBV28 and TRBJ2-6; D possibly corresponds to TRBD1 (6 bases). The CDR3 spans 16 residues. V lost 6 bases, J lost 0 bases, and 12 bases lay in between. Germline V gene lookup returns CDR1 MDHEN and CDR2 SYDVKM. The chain's CDR3 is CASRGHRLSGANVLTF. As DNA, the CDR3 is TGTGCCAGCAGGGGACACAGACTCTCTGGGGCCAACGTCCTGACTTTC.

The chain couples TRBV11-3 to TRBJ1-1, with 7 bases identical to TRBD1. Germline V gives CDR1 SGHNT, CDR2 YENEEA. The junction had 3 bases not matched to a gene; V was cut back by 5 bases and J by 0 bases. The CDR3 contains 14 residues. In nucleotides, the CDR3 is TGTGCCAGCAGCCTCGACAGGGTGAACACTGAAGCTTTCTTT. It yields the protein CASSLDRVNTEAFF.

The rearrangement joins TRBV9 to TRBJ2-6; D not certain. The CDR3 consists of 15 residues. Per the germline V gene, CDR1 is SGDLS and CDR2 is YYNGEE. V was trimmed by 0 bases and J by 2 bases, leaving 6 bases between them. CDR3 sequence reads: CASSVEWTGANVLTF. The DNA for the CDR3 is TGTGCCAGCAGCGTAGAATGGACTGGGGCCAACGTCCTGACTTTC.

This rearrangement joins TRBV4-1 to TRBJ2-3; D uncertain. From germline, CDR1 is MGHRA and CDR2 YSYEKL. CDR3 length: 14 residues. Trimming stripped 4 bases from V and 3 bases from J, with 11 bases between. CDR3 protein: CASSLWSPTDTQYF. The CDR3 DNA is TGCGCCAGCAGCCTTTGGTCCCCTACAGATACGCAGTATTTT.

The chain carries TRBV18 and TRBJ2-2; 9 bases fit TRBD1. The germline gives CDR1 KGHSH, CDR2 LQKENI. The CDR3 is 14 residues long. V was clipped by 6 bases and J by 10 bases; unmatched bases: 9. This chain's CDR3 is CASSLQGAEEELFF. CDR3 nucleotides: TGTGCCAGCTCCTTACAGGGGGCCGAGGAGGAGCTGTTTTTT.

The J gene is TRBJ1-2, the V gene TRBV18, with D hard to call. The V and J ends lost 3 bases and 8 bases respectively, with 13 bases between them. Germline CDR1 KGHSH, CDR2 LQKENI. CDR3 length: 13 residues. CDR3 nucleotides: TGTGCCAGCTCACCTGACATTCCTGGAGGCTACACCTTC. This encodes CASSPDIPGGYTF.

This rearrangement joins TRBV29-1 to TRBJ2-2; 16 bases are a match to TRBD2. Per germline, CDR1 SQVTM and CDR2 ANQGSEA. The V and J ends lost 4 bases and 2 bases, in that order; junction bases with no gene match: 13. This CDR3 contains 20 residues. The CDR3 DNA sequence: TGCAGCGTTGTTGGGGTTGGGGGGACTAGCGGGAGGGCCAACACCGGGGAGCTGTTTTTT. Translated, it gives CSVVGVGGTSGRANTGELFF.

J is TRBJ2-3 and V is TRBV5-1; 8 bases fit TRBD2. Per germline, CDR1 SGHRS and CDR2 YFSETQ. Trimming took 2 bases from V and 3 from J; bases not matched to a gene: 8. The CDR3 extends over 16 amino acids. The CDR3 DNA reads TGCGCCAGCAGCTTCGGGGCTAGCGGGCATACAGATACGCAGTATTTT. It specifies CASSFGASGHTDTQYF.

This chain uses TRBV9 with TRBJ2-7; TRBD2 is a possible D gene (6 bases). The CDR3 is 16 residues long. Germline CDR1 SGDLS, CDR2 YYNGEE. Between the trimmed V and J ends, which lost 0 bases and 6 bases, there was a span of 19 bases. CDR3 amino acids: CASSVDARRGGLEQYF. Here the CDR3 DNA reads TGTGCCAGCAGCGTAGATGCGCGGAGGGGAGGACTCGAGCAGTACTTC.

CDR3 in DNA: TGTGCCAGCTCATCTAACCCCAGGGGAATCAATCAGCCCCAGCATTTT. As protein: CASSSNPRGINQPQHF. The genes are TRBV18 and TRBJ1-5, with D possibly TRBD1 on 6 matching bases. This CDR3 is 16 amino acids long. Trimming shortened V by 5 bases and J by 3 bases, and 17 bases separated the two germline ends. CDR1 and CDR2 from the germline V gene are KGHSH and LQKENI.

Only a few counts were recorded for this clone. Other DNA sequences within the sample encode an identical CDR3. The rearrangement joins TRBV5-1 to TRBJ1-5, with 10 bases identical to TRBD1. V lost 4 bases to trimming and J lost 5 bases; unmatched junction nucleotides: 3. The length of the CDR3 is 14 residues. Germline V gene data show CDR1 as SGHRS and CDR2 as YFSETQ. The CDR3 loop is CASSRGQGDQPQHF. The CDR3 nucleotides read TGCGCCAGCAGCCGTGGACAGGGGGATCAGCCCCAGCATTTT. Full variable domain (missing parts from reference TRBV5-1 and TRBJ1-5): KAGVTQTPRYLIKTRGQQVTLSCSPISGHRSVSWYQQTPGQGLQFLFEYFSETQRNKGNFPGRFSGRQFSNSRSEMNVSTLELGDSALYLCASSRGQGDQPQHFGDGTRLSIL.

V usage is TRBV6-1 and J usage is TRBJ2-7; the D gene is possibly TRBD2 (6 bases). CDR1 and CDR2 from the germline V gene are MNHNS and SASEGT. The CDR3 contains 13 residues. The V end was cut by 5 bases, the J end by 4 bases, with 12 bases between. The CDR3 nucleotides are TGTGCCAGCAGTCTCCTAGGAGGGTACGAGCAGTACTTC. It codes for CASSLLGGYEQYF.

In this sample, this clone turned up a few times. The chain combines TRBV28 with TRBJ1-1; the match to TRBD1 covers 7 bases. Losses at the gene ends were 5 bases for V and 0 bases for J; bases not matched to a gene: 9. In germline, CDR1 is MDHEN, CDR2 SYDVKM. The CDR3 has 16 residues. The CDR3 loop is CASSPLTGWLNTEAFF. As DNA, the CDR3 is TGTGCCAGCAGTCCGTTGACAGGGTGGTTGAACACTGAAGCTTTCTTT. The whole variable domain, filled in from reference TRBV28 and TRBJ1-1, reads DVKVTQSSRYLVKRTGEKVFLECVQDMDHENMFWYRQDPGLGLRLIYFSYDVKMKEKGDIPEGYSVSREKKERFSLILESASTNQTSMYLCASSPLTGWLNTEAFFGQGTRLTVV.

V gene TRBV5-1 combines with J gene TRBJ2-7, with D possibly matching TRBD2 (6 bases). Germline lookup yields CDR1 SGHRS and CDR2 YFSETQ. The ends were cut back, 4 bases at V and 7 bases at J, with 15 bases in the middle. This CDR3 has 13 residues. The CDR3 is CASSITRGWEQYF. CDR3 in DNA: TGCGCCAGCAGCATCACCCGGGGGTGGGAGCAGTACTTC. The full variable domain, in which reference TRBV5-1 and TRBJ2-7 provide the parts outside the CDR3, is KAGVTQTPRYLIKTRGQQVTLSCSPISGHRSVSWYQQTPGQGLQFLFEYFSETQRNKGNFPGRFSGRQFSNSRSEMNVSTLELGDSALYLCASSITRGWEQYFGPGTRLTVT.

This clone has more than one count but fewer than ten. V gene TRBV29-1 combines with J gene TRBJ1-5; D remains unclear. The CDR3 sequence is 14 residues long. The V and J ends lost 1 base and 3 bases respectively, with 10 bases between them. Germline V gene data show CDR1 as SQVTM and CDR2 as ANQGSEA. CDR3 bases: TGCAGCGTTGAAGCCCTATCGTTCAATCAGCCCCAGCATTTT. Its translation: CSVEALSFNQPQHF.

V usage is TRBV30 and J usage is TRBJ1-2; 8 nucleotides line up with TRBD1. Unmatched junction bases numbered 12, after V lost 8 bases and J lost 4 bases. CDR1 is GTSNPN and CDR2 is SVGIG in the germline V gene (reference sequence). The CDR3 loop spans 14 amino acids. CDR3 nucleotides: TGTGCCCATCGACAGGGGCTAGGGGCCTATGGCTACACCTTC. It is translated as CAHRQGLGAYGYTF.